The T cell receptor beta chain under discussion was sequenced for a study of PD-L1 blockade in urothelial cancer. Overall study context: Analysis of blood occurred 3 weeks (second dose) and 6 weeks after treatment start.

Method: immunoSEQ multiplex PCR; TCRdb's copy keeps in-frame clones and lacks some. The sample contains 25,000 to 35,000 clones, approximately 80% of which appear only once. Sample time point: peripheral blood 6 weeks after treatment start. The germline V gene encodes CDR1 MNHNS and CDR2 SASEGT. The CDR3 is 12 amino acids. V dropped 7 bases and J dropped 4 bases, with 10 bases sitting between them. This chain joins TRBV6-1 and TRBJ1-2, with a weak D call TRBD1 (6 bases). The sequence was obtained from an older man with urothelial cancer. The sample was PBMCs, taken around atezolizumab (anti-PD-L1) treatment. The CDR3 region is CASTTGPYGYTF. The CDR3 nucleotides read TGTGCCAGCACGACAGGCCCCTATGGCTACACCTTC.